This paragraph covers one T cell receptor beta chain sequence. This sample is drawn from a study of sequential checkpoint blockade in melanoma. Study information: Maintenance nivolumab came after either treatment sequence.

The CDR3 totals 16 residues. V lost 4 bases and J lost 2, with 15 bases in between. Germline loops: CDR1 SGHDN, CDR2 FVKESK. Indicated treatment: randomized to nivolumab then ipilimumab (arm A) or the reverse (arm B). TCRdb keeps only in-frame clones here, not all; method: immunoSEQ multiplex PCR. The table shows fewer than 2,000 clones, with around four fifths occurring only once. The chain links TRBV14 to TRBJ2-1; D is uncertain. The source is a human donor with melanoma. Source: CD8+ T cells sorted from blood (inferred from file names), taken from a patient given nivolumab and ipilimumab in sequence. CDR3 region: CASSLRRRAPYNEQFF. CDR3 sequence (DNA): TGTGCCAGCAGCCTCCGGCGGCGTGCCCCCTACAATGAGCAGTTCTTC.